This TCR beta chain was captured in a study of blood T cell repertoires in COVID-19. Whole-study context: Acute and convalescent COVID-19 specimens originated in the United States, Italy and Spain. PBMCs, B-cell-depleted T cells, or T cells were the source of the cDNA or gDNA that made up the material.

Germline loops: CDR1 SGHTA, CDR2 FQGNSA. The V end lost 5 bases, the J end lost 3 bases, and 22 bases lay between the germline ends. CDR3 length equals 18 residues. In the authors' workflow: Amplification of reference gene primers provided the estimated nucleated cell counts. Profiled with immunoSEQ multiplex PCR; TCRdb holds only in-frame clones, not every one. That table gives V, J and clone size, and the DNA gave D and trimming. In the table there are 200,000 to 300,000 clones, 80% to 85% of which are singletons. The sample comprised peripheral blood. The chain recombines TRBV7-2 with TRBJ2-2; a possible D gene is TRBD1 (7 bases). The receptor's source is a woman in her 40s who had recovered from COVID-19. This CDR3 is CASSRKAGTGVYTGELFF. In DNA form, the CDR3 reads TGTGCCAGCAGCCGGAAAGCGGGCACAGGGGTATACACCGGGGAGCTGTTTTTT.